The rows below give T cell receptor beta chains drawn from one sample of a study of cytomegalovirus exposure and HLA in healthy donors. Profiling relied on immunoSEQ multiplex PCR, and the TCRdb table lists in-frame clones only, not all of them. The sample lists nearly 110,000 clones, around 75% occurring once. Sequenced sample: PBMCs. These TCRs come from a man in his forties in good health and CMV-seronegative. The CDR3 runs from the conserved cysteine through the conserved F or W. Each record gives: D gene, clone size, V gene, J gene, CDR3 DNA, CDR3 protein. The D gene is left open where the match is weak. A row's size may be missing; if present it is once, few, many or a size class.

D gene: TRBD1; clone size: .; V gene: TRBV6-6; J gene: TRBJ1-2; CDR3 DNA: TGTGCCAGCAGATCAGGACAGGGTGAGTATGGCTACACCTTC; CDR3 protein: CASRSGQGEYGYTF
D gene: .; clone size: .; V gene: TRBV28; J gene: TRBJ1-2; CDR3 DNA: TGTGCCAGCAGCCCTTCGAGGGGGAAAGGCTACACCTTC; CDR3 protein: CASSPSRGKGYTF
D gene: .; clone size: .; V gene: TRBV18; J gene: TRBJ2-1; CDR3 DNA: TGTGCCAGCTCACCGTCGGGGAGTTACAATGAGCAGTTCTTC; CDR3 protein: CASSPSGSYNEQFF
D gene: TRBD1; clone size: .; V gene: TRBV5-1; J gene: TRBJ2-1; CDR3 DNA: TGCGCCAGCAGCTTGGCACAGGGGCCTTCCTACAATGAGCAGTTCTTC; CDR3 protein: CASSLAQGPSYNEQFF
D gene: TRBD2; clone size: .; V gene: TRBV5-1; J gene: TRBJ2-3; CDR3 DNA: TGCGCCAGCAGCTTAGGTTCTAGCGGTTATCCAGATACGCAGTATTTT; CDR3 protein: CASSLGSSGYPDTQYF
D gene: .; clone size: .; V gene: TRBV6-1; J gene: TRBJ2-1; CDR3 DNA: TGTGCCAGCACTAGGGACTGGTCGGGCAATGAGCAGTTCTTC; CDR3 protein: CASTRDWSGNEQFF
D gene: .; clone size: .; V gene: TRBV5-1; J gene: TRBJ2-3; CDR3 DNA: TGCGCCAGCTTTACTCGAGCAGATACGCAGTATTTT; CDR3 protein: CASFTRADTQYF
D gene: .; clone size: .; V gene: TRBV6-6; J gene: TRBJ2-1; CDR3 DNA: TGTGCCAGCAACGTAGACAACAGGCGTAACAATGAGCAGTTCTTC; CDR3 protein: CASNVDNRRNNEQFF
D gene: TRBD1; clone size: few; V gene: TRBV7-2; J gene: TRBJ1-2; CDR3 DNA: TGTGCCAGCAGCCTTACCTCAGACAGGGTCTATGGCTACACCTTC; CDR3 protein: CASSLTSDRVYGYTF
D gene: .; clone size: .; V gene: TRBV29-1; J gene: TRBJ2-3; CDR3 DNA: TGCAGCTTAGGTTCGGGAGTCGGCACAGATACGCAGTATTTT; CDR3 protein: CSLGSGVGTDTQYF
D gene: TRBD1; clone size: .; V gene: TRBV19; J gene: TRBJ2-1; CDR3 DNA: TGTGCCAGTAGTATTAGACGAGGGACAGGGGGTTACAATGAGCAGTTCTTC; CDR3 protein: CASSIRRGTGGYNEQFF
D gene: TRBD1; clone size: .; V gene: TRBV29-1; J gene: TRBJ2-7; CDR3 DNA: TGCAGCGTGACCGACCGGGACAGATCCTACGAGCAGTACTTC; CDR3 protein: CSVTDRDRSYEQYF
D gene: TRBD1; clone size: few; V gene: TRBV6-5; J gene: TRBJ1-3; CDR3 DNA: TGTGCCAGCAGTGGGACAGGCGCTGGAAACACCATATATTTT; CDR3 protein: CASSGTGAGNTIYF
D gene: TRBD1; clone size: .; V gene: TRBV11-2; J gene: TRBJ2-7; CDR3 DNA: TGTGCCAGCAGGGGTTCATGGCAGGGGGCCTACGAGCAGTACTTC; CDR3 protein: CASRGSWQGAYEQYF
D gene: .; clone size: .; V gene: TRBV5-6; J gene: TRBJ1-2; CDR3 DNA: TGTGCCAGCAGTTACGAGTCCAGGGGCAGCAGCTACACCTTC; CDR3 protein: CASSYESRGSSYTF
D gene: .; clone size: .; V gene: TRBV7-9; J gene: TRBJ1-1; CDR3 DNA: TGTTCCAGCAGCTTCAGGGTTGGCACTGAAGCTTTCTTT; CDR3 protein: CSSSFRVGTEAFF
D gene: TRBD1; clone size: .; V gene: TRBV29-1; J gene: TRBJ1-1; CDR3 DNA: TGCAGCGTTGAGACAGGGACGAAAGCTTTCTTT; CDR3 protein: CSVETGTKAFF
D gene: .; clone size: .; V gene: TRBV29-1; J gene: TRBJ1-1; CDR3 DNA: TGCAGCGTTTGGAGTATGAACACTGAAGCTTTCTTT; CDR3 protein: CSVWSMNTEAFF
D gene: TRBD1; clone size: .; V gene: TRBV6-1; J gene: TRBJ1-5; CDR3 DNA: TGTGCCAGTTGGGGACAGATTAGCAATCAGCCCCAGCATTTT; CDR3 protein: CASWGQISNQPQHF
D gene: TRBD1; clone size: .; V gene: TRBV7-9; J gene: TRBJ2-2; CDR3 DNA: TGTGCCAGCAGCTTAGCGATTGGGACAGGGGGCACCGGGGAGCTGTTTTTT; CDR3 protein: CASSLAIGTGGTGELFF
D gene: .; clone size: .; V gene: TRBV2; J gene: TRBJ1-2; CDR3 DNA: TGTGCCAGCAGCTCCCGTGGGGGGAAAAACTATGGCTACACCTTC; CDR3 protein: CASSSRGGKNYGYTF
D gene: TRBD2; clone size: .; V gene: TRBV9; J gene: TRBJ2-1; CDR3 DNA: TGTGCCAGCAGCGTCCTAGCGGGGCCTAATGAGCAGTTCTTC; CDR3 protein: CASSVLAGPNEQFF
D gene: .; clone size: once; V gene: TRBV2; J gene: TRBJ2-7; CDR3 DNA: TGTGCCAGCAGCCGGGACTCCACCTACGAGCAGTACTTC; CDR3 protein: CASSRDSTYEQYF
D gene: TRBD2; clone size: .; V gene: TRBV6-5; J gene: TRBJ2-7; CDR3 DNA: TGTGCCACGGGGGGTCCCCGGGAGCAGTACTTC; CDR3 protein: CATGGPREQYF
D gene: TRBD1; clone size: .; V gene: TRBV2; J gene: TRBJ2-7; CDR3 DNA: TGTGCCAGCAGGGGGGACAGGGGTCGGTACGAGCAGTACTTC; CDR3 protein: CASRGDRGRYEQYF
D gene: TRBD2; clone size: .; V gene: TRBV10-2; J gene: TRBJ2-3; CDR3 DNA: TGCGCCAGCAGTGAGTATTCAGCGGGGGCCGCATATACGCAGTATTTT; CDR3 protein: CASSEYSAGAAYTQYF
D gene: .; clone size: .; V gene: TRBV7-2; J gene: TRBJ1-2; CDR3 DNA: TGTGCCAGCAGCTTAGTCGGCGGAAATAACTATGGCTACACCTTC; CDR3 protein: CASSLVGGNNYGYTF
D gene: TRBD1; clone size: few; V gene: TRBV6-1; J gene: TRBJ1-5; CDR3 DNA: TGTGCCAGCAGTGCGGACAGGGGTGAGCAGCCCCAGCATTTT; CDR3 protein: CASSADRGEQPQHF
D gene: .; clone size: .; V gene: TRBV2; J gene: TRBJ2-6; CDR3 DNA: TGTGCCAGCAGTGTTCGGGACCCGGGAGCTGGGGCCAACGTCCTGACTTTC; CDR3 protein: CASSVRDPGAGANVLTF
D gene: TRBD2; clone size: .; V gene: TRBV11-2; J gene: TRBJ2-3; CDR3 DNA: TGTGCCAGCAGCTTAGGAGCGGGGGGGTTTGCGCAGTATTTT; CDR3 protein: CASSLGAGGFAQYF
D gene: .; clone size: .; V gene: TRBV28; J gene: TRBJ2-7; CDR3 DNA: TGTGCCAGCAGTTTACCCGCGGGGAGATACGAGCAGTACTTC; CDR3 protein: CASSLPAGRYEQYF
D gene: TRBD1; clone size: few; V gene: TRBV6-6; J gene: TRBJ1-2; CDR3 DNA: TGTGCCAGCAGCCCTAGACAGGGTGTTGGCTACACCTTC; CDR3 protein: CASSPRQGVGYTF
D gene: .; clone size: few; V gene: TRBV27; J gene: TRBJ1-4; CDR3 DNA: TGTGCCAGCAGTTTATCGTGGGTGGAGGGTGAAAAACTGTTTTTT; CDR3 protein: CASSLSWVEGEKLFF
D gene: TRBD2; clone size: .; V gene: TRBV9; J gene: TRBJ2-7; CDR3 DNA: TGTGCCAGCAGCTTTAGCGGGGGGGCGGACGAGCAGTACTTC; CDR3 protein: CASSFSGGADEQYF
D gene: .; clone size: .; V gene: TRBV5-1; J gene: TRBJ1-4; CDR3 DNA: TGCGCCAGCAGCTTGGACAGCGGCCTTGAAAAACTGTTTTTT; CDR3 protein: CASSLDSGLEKLFF
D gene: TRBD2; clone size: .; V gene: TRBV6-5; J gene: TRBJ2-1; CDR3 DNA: TGTGCCAGCAGTTACGATAATAGCGGGGCCAGGGAGCAGTTCTTC; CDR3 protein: CASSYDNSGAREQFF
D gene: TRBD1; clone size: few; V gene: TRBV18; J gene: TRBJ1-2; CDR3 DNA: TGTGCCAGCTCACCCTCGGGGACAGAAGGAGATGGCTACACCTTC; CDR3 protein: CASSPSGTEGDGYTF